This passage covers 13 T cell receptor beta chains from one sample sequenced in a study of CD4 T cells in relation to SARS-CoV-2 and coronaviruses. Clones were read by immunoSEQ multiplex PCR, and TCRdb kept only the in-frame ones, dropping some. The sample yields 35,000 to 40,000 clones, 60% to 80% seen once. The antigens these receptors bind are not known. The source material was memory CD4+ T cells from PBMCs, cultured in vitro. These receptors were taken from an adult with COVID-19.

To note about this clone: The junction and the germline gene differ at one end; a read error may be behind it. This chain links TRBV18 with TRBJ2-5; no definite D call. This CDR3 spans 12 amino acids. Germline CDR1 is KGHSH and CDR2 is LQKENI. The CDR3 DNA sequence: TGTGCCACCTCACTAACCGAAGAGACCCAGTACTTC. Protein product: CATSLTEETQYF.

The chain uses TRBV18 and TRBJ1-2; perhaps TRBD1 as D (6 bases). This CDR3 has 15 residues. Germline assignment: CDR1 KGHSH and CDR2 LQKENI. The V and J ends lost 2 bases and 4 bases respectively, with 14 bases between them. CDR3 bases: TGTGCCAGCTCACCAGGGGGCTGGGATAGCTATGGCTACACCTTC. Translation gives CASSPGGWDSYGYTF.

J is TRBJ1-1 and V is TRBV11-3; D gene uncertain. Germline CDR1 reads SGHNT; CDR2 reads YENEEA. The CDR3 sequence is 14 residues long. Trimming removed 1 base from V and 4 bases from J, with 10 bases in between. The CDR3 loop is CASSLGQASTEAFF. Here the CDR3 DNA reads TGTGCCAGCAGCTTAGGTCAGGCCAGCACTGAAGCTTTCTTT.

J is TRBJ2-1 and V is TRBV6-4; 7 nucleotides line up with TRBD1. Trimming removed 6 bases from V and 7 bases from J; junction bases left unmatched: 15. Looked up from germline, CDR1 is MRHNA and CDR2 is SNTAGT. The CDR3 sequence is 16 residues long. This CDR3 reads CASRKTGTAVNNEQFF. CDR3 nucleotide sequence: TGTGCCAGCAGGAAAACCGGGACAGCAGTCAATAATGAGCAGTTCTTC.

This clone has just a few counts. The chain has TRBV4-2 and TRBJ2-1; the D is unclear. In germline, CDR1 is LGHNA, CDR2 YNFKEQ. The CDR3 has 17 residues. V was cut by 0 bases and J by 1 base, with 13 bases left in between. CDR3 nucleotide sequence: TGTGCCAGCAGCCAAGAGGCGACATCCGGGTCCTACAATGAGCAGTTCTTC. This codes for CASSQEATSGSYNEQFF.

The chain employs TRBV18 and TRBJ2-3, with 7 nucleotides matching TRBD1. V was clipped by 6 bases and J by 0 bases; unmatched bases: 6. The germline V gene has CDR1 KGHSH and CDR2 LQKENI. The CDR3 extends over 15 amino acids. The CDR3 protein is CASSQNRGSTDTQYF. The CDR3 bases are TGTGCCAGCTCGCAAAACAGGGGAAGCACAGATACGCAGTATTTT.

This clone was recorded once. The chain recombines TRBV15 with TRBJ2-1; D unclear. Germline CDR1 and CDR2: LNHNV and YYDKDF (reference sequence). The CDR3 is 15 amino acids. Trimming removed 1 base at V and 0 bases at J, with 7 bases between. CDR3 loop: CATSRGLYSYNEQFF. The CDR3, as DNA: TGTGCCACCAGCAGAGGGCTATACTCCTACAATGAGCAGTTCTTC. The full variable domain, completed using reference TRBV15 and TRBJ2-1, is DAMVIQNPRYQVTQFGKPVTLSCSQTLNHNVMYWYQQKSSQAPKLLFHYYDKDFNNEADTPDNFQSRRPNTSFCFLDIRSPGLGDTAMYLCATSRGLYSYNEQFFGPGTRLTVL.

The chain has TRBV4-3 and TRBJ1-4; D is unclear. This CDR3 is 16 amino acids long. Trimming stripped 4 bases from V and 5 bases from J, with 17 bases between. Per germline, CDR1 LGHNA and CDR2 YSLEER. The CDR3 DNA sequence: TGCGCCAGCAGCCCAATGGCCAGGCGGAACAATGAAAAACTGTTTTTT. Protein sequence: CASSPMARRNNEKLFF.

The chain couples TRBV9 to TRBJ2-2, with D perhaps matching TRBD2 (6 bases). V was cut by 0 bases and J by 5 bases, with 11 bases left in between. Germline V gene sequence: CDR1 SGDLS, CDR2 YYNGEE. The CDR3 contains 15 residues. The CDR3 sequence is CASSVGGTWTGELFF. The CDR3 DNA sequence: TGTGCCAGCAGCGTAGGAGGGACTTGGACCGGGGAGCTGTTTTTT. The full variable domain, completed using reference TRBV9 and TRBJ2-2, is DSGVTQTPKHLITATGQRVTLRCSPRSGDLSVYWYQQSLDQGLQFLIQYYNGEERAKGNILERFSAQQFPDLHSELNLSSLELGDSALYFCASSVGGTWTGELFFGEGSRLTVL.

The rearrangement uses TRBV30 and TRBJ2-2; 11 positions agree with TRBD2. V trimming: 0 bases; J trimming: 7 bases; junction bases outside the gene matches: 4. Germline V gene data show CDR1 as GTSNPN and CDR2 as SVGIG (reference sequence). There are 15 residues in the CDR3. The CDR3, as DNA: TGTGCCTGGAGTGTACTAGCGGGAGAGGGCGGGGAGCTGTTTTTT. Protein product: CAWSVLAGEGGELFF.

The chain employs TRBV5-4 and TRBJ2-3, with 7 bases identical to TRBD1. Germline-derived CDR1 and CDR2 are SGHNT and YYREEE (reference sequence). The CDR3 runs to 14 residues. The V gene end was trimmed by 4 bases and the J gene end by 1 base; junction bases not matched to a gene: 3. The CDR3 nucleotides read TGTGCCAGCAGCGTGGGACAGCGCACAGATACGCAGTATTTT. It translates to CASSVGQRTDTQYF.

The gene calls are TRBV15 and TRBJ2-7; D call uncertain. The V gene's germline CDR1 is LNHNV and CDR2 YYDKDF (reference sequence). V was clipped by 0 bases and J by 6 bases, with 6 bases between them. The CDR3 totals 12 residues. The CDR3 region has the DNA TGTGCCACCAGCAGAGAATTTTCCGAGCAGTACTTC. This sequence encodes CATSREFSEQYF.

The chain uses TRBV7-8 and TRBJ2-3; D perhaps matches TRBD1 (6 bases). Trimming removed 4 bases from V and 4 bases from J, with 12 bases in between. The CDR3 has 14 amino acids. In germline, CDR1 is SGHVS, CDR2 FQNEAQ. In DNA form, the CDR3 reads TGTGCCAGCAGCTCAGGGGTAAGAGCAGATACGCAGTATTTT. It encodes CASSSGVRADTQYF.